This T cell receptor beta chain originates from a study of blood T cell repertoires in COVID-19. Study overall: The United States, Italy and Spain supplied acute and convalescent COVID-19 samples. T cells, B-cell-depleted T cells, or PBMCs provided the cDNA or gDNA that served as material.

Germline lookup yields CDR1 SGHAT and CDR2 FQNNGV. The CDR3 extends over 13 amino acids. Trimming removed 4 bases at V and 3 bases at J, with 10 bases between. In the study's own analysis: Reference gene primer amplification yielded estimated nucleated cell counts. Sequenced by immunoSEQ multiplex PCR; TCRdb stores in-frame clones only, minus some. V, J and clone size are those of that table, while D and trimming were read from the DNA. Of roughly 500,000 clones listed, 80% to 90% are singletons. The source material was peripheral blood. V is TRBV11-2 and J is TRBJ2-7, with D unresolved. This clonotype was obtained from a human donor in a cohort sampled during active COVID-19. In DNA, the CDR3 is TGTGCCAGCAGCTCGCACGGGTACTACGAGCAGTACTTC. Translation: CASSSHGYYEQYF.